The 11 T cell receptor beta chains given below trace back to one sample, sequenced in a study of T cells in localized non-small cell lung cancer. Generated by immunoSEQ multiplex PCR, the TCRdb table keeps only in-frame clones and is missing some. The data contain about 2,000 clones, about a quarter of them singletons. The material was normal lung tissue next to the tumor, obtained before any cancer treatment. The receptor source for this set is a male donor at least 60 years old with stage II lung adenocarcinoma.

This clone was picked up a small number of times. The J gene is TRBJ2-1, the V gene TRBV19; 10 bases are shared with TRBD1. The CDR3 length is 17 residues. Germline loops: CDR1 LNHDA, CDR2 SQIVND (reference sequence). V was clipped by 3 bases and J by 6 bases; unmatched bases: 11. In DNA, the CDR3 is TGTGCCAGTAGTATCGGAGGGGGACAGGGGATTCGCAATGAGCAGTTCTTC. Translation gives CASSIGGGQGIRNEQFF.

This sequence joins TRBV28 and TRBJ1-5; no definite D call. Germline lookup yields CDR1 MDHEN and CDR2 SYDVKM. The germline V and J ends were trimmed by 4 bases and 3 bases, with 10 bases remaining between them. The CDR3 contains 14 residues. The CDR3 is CASSWHSDNQPQHF. The DNA of the CDR3 is TGTGCCAGCAGTTGGCACAGCGACAATCAGCCCCAGCATTTT.

This clone was detected only a few times. This chain joins TRBV19 and TRBJ2-1; 8 bases agree with TRBD1. Trimming cost V 10 bases and J 4 bases; bases outside gene matches: 3. The CDR3 length is 12 residues. Germline V gene sequence: CDR1 LNHDA, CDR2 SQIVND (reference sequence). The CDR3 region is CATDRGYNEQFF. CDR3 DNA sequence: TGTGCCACCGACAGGGGATACAATGAGCAGTTCTTC.

This clone came up a few times. The chain employs TRBV7-7 and TRBJ1-1; 9 bases map to TRBD1. Germline CDR1 and CDR2: SSHAT and FNYEAQ (reference sequence). V shed 5 bases and J 5 bases; nucleotides not matched to a gene: 6. The CDR3 runs to 14 residues. This chain's CDR3 is CASSPRDRATEAFF. The CDR3 nucleotides are TGTGCCAGCAGCCCCCGGGACAGGGCTACTGAAGCTTTCTTT.

The genes are TRBV9 and TRBJ2-3; D gene ambiguous. Trimming left V 6 bases short and J 0 bases short, with 11 bases between. The CDR3 consists of 14 residues. Per the germline V gene, CDR1 is SGDLS and CDR2 is YYNGEE. For the CDR3, the DNA is TGTGCCAGCAACGGGTGGGCTAGCACAGATACGCAGTATTTT. Its translation is CASNGWASTDTQYF.

The DNA of the CDR3 is TGTGCCAGCAGTGACCCACCGGACAGATATTTTTACACTAGCACAGATACGCAGTATTTT. Its protein is CASSDPPDRYFYTSTDTQYF. The chain uses TRBV6-8 and TRBJ2-3; D may be TRBD1 (6 bases). The germline V and J ends were trimmed by 5 bases and 0 bases, with 27 bases remaining between them. Per germline, CDR1 MNHGY and CDR2 SAAAGT. The CDR3 is made up of 20 amino acids.

This clone appeared a few times. The chain recombines TRBV6-8 with TRBJ1-1, with TRBD1 as a possible D gene (5 bases). Trimming took 10 bases from V and 6 from J, leaving 18 bases between them. This CDR3 is built from 13 residues. The germline CDR1 and CDR2 sequences are MNHGY and SAAAGT. In DNA, the CDR3 is TGTGCCATCAGAGATCAGGGAGTTTCTGAAGCTTTCTTT. Protein sequence: CAIRDQGVSEAFF.

Judged by abundance, this clone is large. V usage is TRBV11-3 and J usage is TRBJ2-7; no definite D call. This CDR3 comprises 14 residues. The germline gives CDR1 SGHNT, CDR2 YENEEA. V was trimmed by 1 base and J by 12 bases, leaving 19 bases between them. The CDR3, as DNA: TGTGCCAGCAGCTTAGGACACAATCCCTTTCACCGGTACTTC. Its protein is CASSLGHNPFHRYF. The full variable domain, its missing parts supplied by reference TRBV11-3 and TRBJ2-7, is EAGVVQSPRYKIIEKKQPVAFWCNPISGHNTLYWYLQNLGQGPELLIRYENEEAVDDSQLPKDRFSAERLKGVDSTLKIQPAELGDSAVYLCASSLGHNPFHRYFGPGTRLTVT.

This clone was found a few times. The chain combines TRBV30 with TRBJ2-4, with D possibly matching TRBD1 (6 bases). The CDR3 is made up of 13 amino acids. V lost 0 bases and J 7 bases, leaving 10 bases between the germline ends. CDR1 is GTSNPN, CDR2 SVGIG, per germline (reference sequence). The CDR3 loop is CAWSVTGYNIQYF. In DNA, the CDR3 is TGTGCCTGGAGTGTAACAGGGTACAACATTCAGTACTTC.

This clone is judged large. The chain uses TRBV29-1 and TRBJ1-5; D is perhaps TRBD1 (5 bases). Trimming removed 2 bases at V and 6 bases at J, with 11 bases between. This CDR3 region has 13 residues. Germline CDR1 reads SQVTM; CDR2 reads ANQGSEA. The CDR3, as DNA: TGCAGCGTTGAATTTGGGAGGGGTCAGCCCCAGCATTTT. This codes for CSVEFGRGQPQHF.

This clone qualifies as large. One junction end does not reproduce the germline sequence, and a read error may be involved. V gene TRBV28 combines with J gene TRBJ2-2; perhaps TRBD1 as D (6 bases). The CDR3 runs 18 residues. Germline V gene data show CDR1 as MDHEN and CDR2 as SYDVKM. The CDR3 nucleotides read TGTGCCAGCAGTCCACCACTTCGACAGGCCCCTCTCACCAGGGAGCTGTTTTTT. Its translation: CASSPPLRQAPLTRELFF.